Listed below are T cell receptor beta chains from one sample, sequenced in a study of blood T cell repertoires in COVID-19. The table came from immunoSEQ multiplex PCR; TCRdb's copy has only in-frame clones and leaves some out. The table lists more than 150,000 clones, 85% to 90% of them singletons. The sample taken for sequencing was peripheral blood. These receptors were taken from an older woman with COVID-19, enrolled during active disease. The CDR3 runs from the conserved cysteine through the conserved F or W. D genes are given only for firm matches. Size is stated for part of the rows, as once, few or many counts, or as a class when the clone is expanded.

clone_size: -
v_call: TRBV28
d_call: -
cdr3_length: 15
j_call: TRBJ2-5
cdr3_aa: CASSLGTGYQETQYF
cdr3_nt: TGTGCCAGCAGTTTGGGAACAGGGTACCAAGAGACCCAGTACTTC

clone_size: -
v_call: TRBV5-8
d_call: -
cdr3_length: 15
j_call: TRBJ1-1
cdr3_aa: CASSLGSVSNTEAFF
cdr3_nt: TGTGCCAGCAGCTTGGGGTCGGTATCTAACACTGAAGCTTTCTTT

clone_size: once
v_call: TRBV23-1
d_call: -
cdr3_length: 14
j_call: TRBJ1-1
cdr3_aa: CASSHRGVGTEAFF
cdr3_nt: TGCGCCAGCAGTCACCGGGGGGTGGGCACTGAAGCTTTCTTT

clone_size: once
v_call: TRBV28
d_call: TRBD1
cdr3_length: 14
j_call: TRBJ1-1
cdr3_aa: CASSTGTGNTEAFF
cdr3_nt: TGTGCCAGCAGTACCGGGACAGGGAACACTGAAGCTTTCTTT

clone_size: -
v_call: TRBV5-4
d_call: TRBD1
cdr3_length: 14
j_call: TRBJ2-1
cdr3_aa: CASSPWTGDNEQFF
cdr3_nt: TGTGCCAGCAGCCCGTGGACAGGTGACAATGAGCAGTTCTTC

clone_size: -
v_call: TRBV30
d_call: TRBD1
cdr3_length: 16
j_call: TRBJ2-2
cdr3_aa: CAWRKFSGTARGELFF
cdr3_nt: TGTGCCTGGAGGAAATTTTCCGGGACAGCCCGCGGGGAGCTGTTTTTT

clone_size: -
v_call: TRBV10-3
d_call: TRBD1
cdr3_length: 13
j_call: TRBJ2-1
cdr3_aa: CAISEQGAGEQFF
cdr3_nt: TGTGCCATCAGTGAGCAGGGGGCCGGGGAGCAGTTCTTC

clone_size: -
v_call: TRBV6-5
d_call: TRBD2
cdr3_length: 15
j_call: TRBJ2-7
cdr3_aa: CASSTTSGGSYEQYF
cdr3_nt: TGTGCCAGCAGTACCACTAGCGGGGGCTCCTACGAGCAGTACTTC

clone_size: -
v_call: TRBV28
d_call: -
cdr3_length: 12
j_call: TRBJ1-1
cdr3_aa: CASTGGITEAFF
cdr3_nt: TGTGCCAGCACAGGAGGGATCACTGAAGCTTTCTTT

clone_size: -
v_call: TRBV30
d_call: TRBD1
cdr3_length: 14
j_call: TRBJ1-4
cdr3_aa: CAWSGGTVNEKLFF
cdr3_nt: TGTGCCTGGAGTGGGGGGACAGTTAATGAAAAACTGTTTTTT

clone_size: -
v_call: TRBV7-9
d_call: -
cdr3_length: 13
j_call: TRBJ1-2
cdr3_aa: CASSLGQNYGYTF
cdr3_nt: TGTGCCAGCAGCTTAGGGCAGAACTATGGCTACACCTTC

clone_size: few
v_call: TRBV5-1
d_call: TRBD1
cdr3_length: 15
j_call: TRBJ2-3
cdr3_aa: CASSLGTGHTDTQYF
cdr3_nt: TGCGCCAGCAGCTTGGGGACAGGGCACACAGATACGCAGTATTTT

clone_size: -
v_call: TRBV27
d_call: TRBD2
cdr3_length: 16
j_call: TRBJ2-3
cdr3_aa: CASSYREGRFTDTQYF
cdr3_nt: TGTGCCAGCAGTTATCGGGAGGGCCGCTTCACAGATACGCAGTATTTT

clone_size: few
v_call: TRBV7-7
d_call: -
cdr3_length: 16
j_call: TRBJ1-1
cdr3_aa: CASSNKRDPGGTEAFF
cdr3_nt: TGTGCTAGCAGCAATAAAAGGGACCCGGGAGGGACTGAAGCTTTCTTT

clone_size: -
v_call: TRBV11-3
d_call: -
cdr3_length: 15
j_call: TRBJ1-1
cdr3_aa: CASSSRRAFETEAFF
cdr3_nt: TGTGCCAGCAGCTCCCGGCGGGCATTTGAGACTGAAGCTTTCTTT

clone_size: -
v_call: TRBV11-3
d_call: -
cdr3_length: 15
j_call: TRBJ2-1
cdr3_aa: CASSLDFGQGYEQFF
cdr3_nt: TGTGCCAGCAGCTTAGATTTTGGCCAGGGCTATGAGCAGTTCTTC

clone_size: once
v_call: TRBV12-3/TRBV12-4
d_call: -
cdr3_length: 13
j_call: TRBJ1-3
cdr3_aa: CASSQQGPGTIYF
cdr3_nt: TGTGCCAGCAGCCAACAGGGTCCCGGCACCATATATTTT

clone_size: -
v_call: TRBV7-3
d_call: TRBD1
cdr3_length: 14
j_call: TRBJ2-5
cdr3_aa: CASSAGTAKETQYF
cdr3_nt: TGTGCCAGCAGCGCCGGGACAGCGAAAGAGACCCAGTACTTC

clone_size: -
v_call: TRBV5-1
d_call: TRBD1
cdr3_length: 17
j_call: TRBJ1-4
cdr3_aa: CASSLGQGRGESEKLFF
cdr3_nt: TGCGCCAGCAGCTTAGGACAGGGACGGGGAGAAAGTGAAAAACTGTTTTTT

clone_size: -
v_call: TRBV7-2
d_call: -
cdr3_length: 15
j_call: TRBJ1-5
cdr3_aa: CASSLATGNNQPQHF
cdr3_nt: TGTGCCAGCAGCTTGGCAACAGGTAATAATCAGCCCCAGCATTTT

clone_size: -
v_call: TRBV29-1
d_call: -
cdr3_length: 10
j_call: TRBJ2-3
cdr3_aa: CSVDTGAQYF
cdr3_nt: TGCAGCGTTGACACGGGGGCGCAGTATTTT

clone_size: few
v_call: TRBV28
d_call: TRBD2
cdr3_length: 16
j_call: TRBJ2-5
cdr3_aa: CASTSRERGLLETQYF
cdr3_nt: TGTGCCAGCACCTCGAGGGAGCGGGGCCTGCTAGAGACCCAGTACTTC

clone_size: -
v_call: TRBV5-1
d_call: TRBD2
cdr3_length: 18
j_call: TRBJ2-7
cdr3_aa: CASSLGLAGRGPSYEQYF
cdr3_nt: TGCGCCAGCAGCTTGGGGCTAGCGGGAAGAGGGCCTTCCTACGAGCAGTACTTC

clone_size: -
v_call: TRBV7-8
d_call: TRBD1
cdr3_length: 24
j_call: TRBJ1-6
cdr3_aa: CASSPHFESSWTGGQSSYNSPLHF
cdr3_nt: TGTGCCAGCAGCCCCCATTTTGAATCCTCCTGGACAGGGGGCCAGAGCTCCTATAATTCACCCCTCCACTTT

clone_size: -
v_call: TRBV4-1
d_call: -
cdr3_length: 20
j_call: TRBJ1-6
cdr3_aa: CASSQDLWETTGSYNSPLHF
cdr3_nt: TGCGCCAGCAGCCAAGATCTTTGGGAGACCACAGGGAGCTATAATTCACCCCTCCACTTT

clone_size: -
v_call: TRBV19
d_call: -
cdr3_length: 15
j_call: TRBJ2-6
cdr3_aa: CATKGGDSGANVLTF
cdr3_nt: TGTGCCACGAAAGGGGGGGACTCTGGGGCCAACGTCCTGACTTTC

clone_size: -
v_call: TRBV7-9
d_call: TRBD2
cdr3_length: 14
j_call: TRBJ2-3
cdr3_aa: CASSNSGRLDTQYF
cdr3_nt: TGTGCCAGCAGCAATAGCGGGAGGCTCGATACGCAGTATTTT

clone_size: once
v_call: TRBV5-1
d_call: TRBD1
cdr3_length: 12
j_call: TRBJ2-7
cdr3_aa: CASSEQGWEQYF
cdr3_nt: TGCGCCAGCAGCGAACAGGGGTGGGAGCAGTACTTC

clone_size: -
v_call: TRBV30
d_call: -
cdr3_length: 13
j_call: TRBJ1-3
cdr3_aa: CAWRIHSGNTIYF
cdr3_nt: TGTGCCTGGAGAATCCACTCTGGAAACACCATATATTTT

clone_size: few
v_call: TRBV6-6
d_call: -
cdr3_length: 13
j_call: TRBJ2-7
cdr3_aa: CASSYASPGEQYF
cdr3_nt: TGTGCCAGCAGTTACGCGTCTCCGGGGGAGCAGTACTTC

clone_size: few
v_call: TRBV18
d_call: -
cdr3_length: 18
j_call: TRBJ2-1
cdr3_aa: CASSSRVGPGVKGNEQFF
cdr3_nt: TGTGCCAGCTCTTCGAGGGTGGGTCCAGGGGTCAAAGGCAATGAGCAGTTCTTC

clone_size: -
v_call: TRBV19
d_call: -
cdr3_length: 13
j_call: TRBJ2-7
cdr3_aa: CASSLAGSYEQYF
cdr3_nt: TGTGCCAGTAGTCTCGCGGGCTCCTACGAGCAGTACTTC

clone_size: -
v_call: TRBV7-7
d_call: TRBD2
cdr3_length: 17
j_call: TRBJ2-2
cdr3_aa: CASSPTSGGSNTGELFF
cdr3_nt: TGTGCTAGCAGCCCAACTAGCGGGGGTTCGAACACCGGGGAGCTGTTTTTT

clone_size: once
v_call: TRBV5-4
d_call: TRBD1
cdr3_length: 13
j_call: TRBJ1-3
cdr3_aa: CASSPGQRNTIYF
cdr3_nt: TGTGCCAGCAGCCCGGGACAGAGGAACACCATATATTTT

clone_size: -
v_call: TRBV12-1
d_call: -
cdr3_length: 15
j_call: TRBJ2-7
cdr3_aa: CASSFYRGADYEQYF
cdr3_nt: TGTGCCAGCAGCTTTTACAGGGGCGCTGACTACGAGCAGTACTTC

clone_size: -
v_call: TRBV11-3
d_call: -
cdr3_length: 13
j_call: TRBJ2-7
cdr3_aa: CASSTIGKYEQYF
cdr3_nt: TGTGCCAGCAGCACCATCGGTAAATACGAGCAGTACTTC

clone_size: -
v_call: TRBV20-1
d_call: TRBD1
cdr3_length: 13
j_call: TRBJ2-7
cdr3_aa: CSASTGGTYEQYF
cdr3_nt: TGCAGTGCTAGTACAGGGGGTACCTACGAGCAGTACTTC

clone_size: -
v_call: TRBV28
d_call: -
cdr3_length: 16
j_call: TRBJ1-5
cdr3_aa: CASTLRGGISNQPQHF
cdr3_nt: TGTGCCAGCACCCTAAGGGGAGGGATTAGCAATCAGCCCCAGCATTTT

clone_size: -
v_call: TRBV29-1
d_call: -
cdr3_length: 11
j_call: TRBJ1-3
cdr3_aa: CSVASGNTIYF
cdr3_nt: TGCAGCGTTGCGTCTGGAAACACCATATATTTT

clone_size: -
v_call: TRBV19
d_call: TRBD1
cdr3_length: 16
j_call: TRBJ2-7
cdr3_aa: CASSRSGTGVKYEQYF
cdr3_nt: TGTGCCAGTAGTCGATCCGGGACAGGGGTTAAGTACGAGCAGTACTTC

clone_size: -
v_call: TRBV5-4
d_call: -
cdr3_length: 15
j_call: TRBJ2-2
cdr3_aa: CASSTIDRITGELFF
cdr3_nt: TGTGCCAGCAGCACGATCGACAGAATCACCGGGGAGCTGTTTTTT

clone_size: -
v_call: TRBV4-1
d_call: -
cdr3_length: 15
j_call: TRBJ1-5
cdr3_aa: CASSQDQRSNQPQHF
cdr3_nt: TGCGCCAGCAGCCAAGACCAGAGGAGCAATCAGCCCCAGCATTTT

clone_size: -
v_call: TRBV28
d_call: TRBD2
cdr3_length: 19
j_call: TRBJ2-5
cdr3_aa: CASSSSPGTSGPYQETQYF
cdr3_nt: TGTGCCAGCAGTTCCTCGCCCGGGACTAGCGGCCCGTACCAAGAGACCCAGTACTTC

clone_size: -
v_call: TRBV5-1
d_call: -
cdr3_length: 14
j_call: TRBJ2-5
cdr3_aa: CASSLFGNQETQYF
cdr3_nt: TGCGCCAGCAGCTTGTTCGGGAACCAAGAGACCCAGTACTTC

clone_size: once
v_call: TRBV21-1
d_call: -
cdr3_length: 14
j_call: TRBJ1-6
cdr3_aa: CASSKGLLDSPLHF
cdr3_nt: TGTGCCAGCAGCAAGGGGCTTCTTGATTCACCCCTCCACTTT

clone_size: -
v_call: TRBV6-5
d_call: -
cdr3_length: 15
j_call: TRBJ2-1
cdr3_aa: CASRHSGGKYNEQFF
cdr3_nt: TGTGCCAGCCGCCATAGCGGAGGGAAATACAATGAGCAGTTCTTC

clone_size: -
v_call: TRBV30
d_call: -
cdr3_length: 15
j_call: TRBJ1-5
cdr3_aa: CAWRARGYSNQPQHF
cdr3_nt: TGTGCCTGGAGGGCCAGGGGTTATAGCAATCAGCCCCAGCATTTT

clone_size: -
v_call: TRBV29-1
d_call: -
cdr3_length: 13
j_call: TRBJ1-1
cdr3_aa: CSDETGGHTEAFF
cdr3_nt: TGCAGCGACGAGACGGGTGGTCATACTGAAGCTTTCTTT

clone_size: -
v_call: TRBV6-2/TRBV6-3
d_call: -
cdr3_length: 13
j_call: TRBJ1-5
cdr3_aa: CASSYLSNQPQHF
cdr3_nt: TGTGCCAGCAGTTACCTTAGCAATCAGCCCCAGCATTTT

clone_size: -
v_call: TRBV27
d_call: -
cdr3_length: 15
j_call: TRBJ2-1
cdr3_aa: CASSFSQGTYNEQFF
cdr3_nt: TGTGCCAGCAGTTTCTCACAGGGGACTTACAATGAGCAGTTCTTC

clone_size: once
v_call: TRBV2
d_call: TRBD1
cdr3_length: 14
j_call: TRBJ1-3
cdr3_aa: CASALTGVGNTIYF
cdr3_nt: TGTGCCAGCGCCCTCACAGGGGTAGGAAACACCATATATTTT

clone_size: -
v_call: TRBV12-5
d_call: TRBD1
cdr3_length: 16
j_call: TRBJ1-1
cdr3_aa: CASGFSPRTGFNAAFF
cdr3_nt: TGTGCTAGTGGTTTCTCCCCTCGGACAGGGTTCAACGCAGCTTTCTTT

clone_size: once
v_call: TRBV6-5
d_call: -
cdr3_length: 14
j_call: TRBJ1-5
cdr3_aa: CASRATSEAMPQHF
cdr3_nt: TGTGCCAGCCGGGCGACTTCGGAGGCCATGCCCCAGCATTTT

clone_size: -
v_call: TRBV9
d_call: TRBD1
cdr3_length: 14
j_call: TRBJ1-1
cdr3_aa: CASSVNPGGTEAFF
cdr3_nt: TGTGCCAGCAGCGTAAACCCAGGGGGCACTGAAGCTTTCTTT